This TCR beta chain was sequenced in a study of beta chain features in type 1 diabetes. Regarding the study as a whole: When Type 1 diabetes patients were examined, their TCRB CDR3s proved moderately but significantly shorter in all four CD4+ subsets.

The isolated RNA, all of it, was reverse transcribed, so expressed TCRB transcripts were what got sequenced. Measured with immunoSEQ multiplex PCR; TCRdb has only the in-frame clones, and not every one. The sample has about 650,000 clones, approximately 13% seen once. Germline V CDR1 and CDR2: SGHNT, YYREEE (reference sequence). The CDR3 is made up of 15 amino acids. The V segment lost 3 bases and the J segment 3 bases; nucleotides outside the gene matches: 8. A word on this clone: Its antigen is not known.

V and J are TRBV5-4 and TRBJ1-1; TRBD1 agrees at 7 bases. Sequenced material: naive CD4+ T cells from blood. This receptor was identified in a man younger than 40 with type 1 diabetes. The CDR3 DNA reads TGTGCCAGCAGCTCATCCAGGGGGGCGGACACTGAAGCTTTCTTT. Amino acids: CASSSSRGADTEAFF.